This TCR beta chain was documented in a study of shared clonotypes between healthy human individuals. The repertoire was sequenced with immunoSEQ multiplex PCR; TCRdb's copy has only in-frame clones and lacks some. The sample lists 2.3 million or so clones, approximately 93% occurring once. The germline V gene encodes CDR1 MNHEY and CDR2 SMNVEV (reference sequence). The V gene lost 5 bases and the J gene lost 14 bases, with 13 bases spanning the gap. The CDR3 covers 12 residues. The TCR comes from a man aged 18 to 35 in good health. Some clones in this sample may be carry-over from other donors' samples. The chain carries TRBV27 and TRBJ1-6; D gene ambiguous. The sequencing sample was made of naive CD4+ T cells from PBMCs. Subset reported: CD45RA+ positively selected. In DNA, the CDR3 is TGTGCCAGCAGTACGACAAAGGCAGCCCTCCACTTT. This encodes CASSTTKAALHF.